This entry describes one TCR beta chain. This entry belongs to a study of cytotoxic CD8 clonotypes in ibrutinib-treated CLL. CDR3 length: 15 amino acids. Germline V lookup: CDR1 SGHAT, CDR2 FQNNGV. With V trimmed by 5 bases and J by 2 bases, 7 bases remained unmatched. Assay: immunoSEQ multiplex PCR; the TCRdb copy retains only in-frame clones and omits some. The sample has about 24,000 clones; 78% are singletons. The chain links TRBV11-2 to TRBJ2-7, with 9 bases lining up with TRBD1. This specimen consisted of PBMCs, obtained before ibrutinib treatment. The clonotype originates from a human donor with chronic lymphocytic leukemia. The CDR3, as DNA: TGTGCCAGCAGCAAACGCCGACAGGGGGCCTACGAGCAGTACTTC. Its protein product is CASSKRRQGAYEQYF.